Listed below are T cell receptor beta chains from one sample, sequenced in a study of early T cells in non-severe SARS-CoV-2 infection. MiXCR was run by TCRdb on the 5' RACE reads, yielding one entry per CDR3 protein. The sample lists about 60,000 distinct CDR3 sequences; around 12% were seen once. The sample taken for sequencing was whole blood. The receptors shown here come from an adult who was a healthcare worker with PCR-confirmed SARS-CoV-2 infection or an uninfected control (not recorded which). Both conserved end residues are part of each CDR3. Fields, in order: clone size, D gene, V gene, CDR3 length, J gene, CDR3 DNA, CDR3 protein. The D gene is left open where the match is weak. Some rows mark clone size as missing; the rest say once, few, many or name a class of expanded clone.

>few|-|TRBV2|16|TRBJ1-1
TGTGCCGCCCGGGCCCTACAGGGTACTGGGGGAGGTGAAGCTTTCTTT
CAARALQGTGGGEAFF
>many|-|TRBV27|14|TRBJ1-2
TGTGCCAGCAGTTTATACCAGGGTATCGGCGGCTACACCTTC
CASSLYQGIGGYTF
>many|TRBD1|TRBV7-2|12|TRBJ2-1
TGTGCCAGCAGCTTAGAGGGACAGAGTAAGTTCTTC
CASSLEGQSKFF
>few|TRBD1|TRBV5-8|14|TRBJ1-3
TGTGCCAGCAGCTCGACAGGGGTAGGAGACACCATATATTTT
CASSSTGVGDTIYF
>-|TRBD2|TRBV2|13|TRBJ2-1
TGTGCCAGCAGTGCACCAGCGGGACTTAAGCAGTTCTTC
CASSAPAGLKQFF
>-|-|TRBV11-1|13|TRBJ1-4
TGTGCCCGTTGGCCCGGAACAGACGAAAAACTGTTTTTT
CARWPGTDEKLFF
>-|-|TRBV7-9|15|TRBJ2-2
TGTGCCAGCAGCCCCCACGGAGGGGGCACCGGGGAGCTGTTTTTT
CASSPHGGGTGELFF
>many|TRBD1|TRBV28|16|TRBJ2-5
TGTGCCAGCAGCGGGACAGGGATTGGGTTCCAAGAGACCCAGTACTTC
CASSGTGIGFQETQYF
>many|-|TRBV7-2|12|TRBJ1-2
TGTGCCAGCAGCTCCAATCGGAATGGCTACACCTTC
CASSSNRNGYTF
>many|TRBD1|TRBV11-1|16|TRBJ1-1
TGTGCCAGCAGCTTATTGGACAGGGGCCTGAACACTGAAGCTTTCTTT
CASSLLDRGLNTEAFF
>-|TRBD1|TRBV4-2|15|TRBJ2-4
TGTGCCAGCAGCCAAGTGACGGGACAGAAAAACATTCAGTACTTC
CASSQVTGQKNIQYF
>many|-|TRBV11-2|15|TRBJ1-1
TGTGCCAGCAGCTTAGGTTGGGGCAACGTCGCTGAAGCTTTCTTT
CASSLGWGNVAEAFF
>many|-|TRBV6-1|14|TRBJ2-1
TGTGCCAGCAACGGCGGGTACCGGGACAATGAGCAGTTCTTC
CASNGGYRDNEQFF
>few|-|TRBV29-1|11|TRBJ2-3
TGCAGCGTTGTCGTAACAGATACGCAGTATTTT
CSVVVTDTQYF
>many|-|TRBV5-1|16|TRBJ2-5
TGCGCCAGCAGCTTGGGTCCGTCTGGTTCTCAAGAGACCCAGTACTTC
CASSLGPSGSQETQYF
>-|-|TRBV27|13|TRBJ2-7
TGTGCCAGCAGCCCCTCGTTCTCCTACGAGCAGTACTTC
CASSPSFSYEQYF
>many|TRBD1|TRBV12-3/TRBV12-4|15|TRBJ2-7
TGTGCCAGCAGCCCATCGGGACAGATCTCCTACGAGCAGTACTTC
CASSPSGQISYEQYF
>few|-|TRBV25-1|13|TRBJ2-7
TGTGCCAGCAGTGGTTCACAGTCCTACGAGCAGTACTTC
CASSGSQSYEQYF
>few|-|TRBV28|11|TRBJ2-3
TGTGCCAGCAGCGTAGACAGGCAACGGTATTTT
CASSVDRQRYF
>few|TRBD1|TRBV20-1|17|TRBJ1-2
TGCAGTGCTAGAGCCGTGGGACAGATCACTATTAACTATGGCTACACCTTC
CSARAVGQITINYGYTF
>few|TRBD2|TRBV10-1|15|TRBJ2-3
TGCGCCAGCAGCCTCGCAGCGGGGAATGTAGATACGCAGTATTTT
CASSLAAGNVDTQYF
>medium-sized|-|TRBV7-2|16|TRBJ1-1
TGTGCCAGCAGCTTCCCCCTGAGGGGAACGAACACTGAAGCTTTCTTT
CASSFPLRGTNTEAFF
>few|-|TRBV7-2|13|TRBJ2-3
TGTGCCAGCAGCCCGCGGCGCACAGATACGCAGTATTTT
CASSPRRTDTQYF
>few|-|TRBV3-1|14|TRBJ2-1
TGTGCCAGCAGCCAATCCGAAATCCACAATGAGCAGTTCTTC
CASSQSEIHNEQFF
>-|TRBD1|TRBV20-1|13|TRBJ1-5
TGCAGTGCCGCCGGACAGGTCGATCAGCCCCAGCATTTT
CSAAGQVDQPQHF
>-|-|TRBV29-1|14|TRBJ1-1
TGCAGCGTGGGACTGCCCGGGGGGAACACTGAAGCTTTCTTT
CSVGLPGGNTEAFF
>many|TRBD2|TRBV18|15|TRBJ2-6
TGTGCCAGCTCACCGGGGACTACATCGGCCAACGTCCTGACTTTC
CASSPGTTSANVLTF
>-|-|TRBV20-1|12|TRBJ2-1
TGCAGTCTAACCGGGAAGCGTGGAGAGCAGTTCTTC
CSLTGKRGEQFF
>-|-|TRBV6-2/TRBV6-3|12|TRBJ2-2
TGTGCCAGCACCTCCTGGACGGGTCGGCTGTTTTTT
CASTSWTGRLFF
>-|-|TRBV5-5|13|TRBJ2-5
TGTGCCAGCAGCTTAGGCCAGGACGGGACCCAGTACTTC
CASSLGQDGTQYF
>-|-|TRBV7-9|15|TRBJ2-1
TGTGCCAGCAGCTCCCGGCGGGGACGCTACAATGAGCAGTTCTTC
CASSSRRGRYNEQFF
>-|TRBD2|TRBV6-1|15|TRBJ2-7
TGTGCCACCATCGAATTGGGACTAGCGGAGGGGGTGCAGTACTTC
CATIELGLAEGVQYF
>many|-|TRBV20-1|14|TRBJ2-5
TGCAGTGCTAGCCACAGGAACCTAGGAGAGACCCAGTACTTC
CSASHRNLGETQYF
>-|-|TRBV9|14|TRBJ2-2
TGTGCCAGCAGCCTCCGTGGGGGCAACGGGGAGCTGTTTTTT
CASSLRGGNGELFF
>many|TRBD2|TRBV29-1|16|TRBJ2-3
TGCAGCGCCCGTGATGTGGGACTAGCGGGAGAAGATACGCAGTATTTT
CSARDVGLAGEDTQYF
>-|TRBD2|TRBV4-1|16|TRBJ2-1
TGCGCCAGCAGCCAAGCCGGGACTAGCGGGCTTTACGAGCAGTTCTTC
CASSQAGTSGLYEQFF
>-|-|TRBV5-1|14|TRBJ2-5
TGCGCCAGCAGCCCAGGGGGGGAAAAAGAGACCCAGTACTTC
CASSPGGEKETQYF
>-|TRBD2|TRBV5-4|15|TRBJ2-5
TGTGCCAGCAGTGATGTTACCGGGACTAAAGAGACCCAGTACTTC
CASSDVTGTKETQYF
>many|-|TRBV3-1|11|TRBJ2-7
TGTGCCAGCAGCCTTGGAAGGGGCATGGACTTC
CASSLGRGMDF